These T cell receptor beta chains were read from a single sample in a study of blood T cell repertoires in COVID-19. Assay: immunoSEQ multiplex PCR; the TCRdb copy retains only in-frame clones and omits some. Among roughly 250,000 clones listed, roughly 79% were seen once. Sequences were obtained from peripheral blood. These receptors originate from an elderly woman with acute or convalescent COVID-19. Each CDR3 is given with its conserved first and last residue. D genes are given only for firm matches. The size entry is marked missing in some rows and otherwise reads once, few, many or a size class.

>TRBV15|TRBJ2-7|TRBD1|.
CATSRSQGAAYEQYF
TGTGCCACCAGCAGGTCACAGGGGGCCGCCTACGAGCAGTACTTC
>TRBV3-1/TRBV3-2|TRBJ2-1|.|.
CASSQGGFEQFF
TGTGCCAGCAGCCAAGGGGGCTTTGAGCAGTTCTTC
>TRBV11-2|TRBJ1-3|.|.
CASSFNNGLSGNTIYF
TGTGCCAGCAGCTTTAATAACGGACTATCTGGAAACACCATATATTTT
>TRBV7-3|TRBJ1-1|.|.
CASSSQGNTEAFF
TGTGCCAGCAGCTCCCAGGGGAACACTGAAGCTTTCTTT
>TRBV13|TRBJ2-7|.|.
CASSLSGYEQYF
TGTGCCAGCAGCCTTTCAGGCTACGAGCAGTACTTC
>TRBV3-1/TRBV3-2|TRBJ2-2|TRBD2|.
CASSQRRGGDTGELFF
TGTGCCAGCAGCCAACGGCGGGGGGGCGACACCGGGGAGCTGTTTTTT
>TRBV4-3|TRBJ1-6|.|few
CASSQVRGGHSYNSPLHF
TGCGCCAGCAGCCAAGTCCGGGGGGGCCACTCCTATAATTCACCCCTCCACTTT
>TRBV2|TRBJ1-5|TRBD1|.
CASSADRGGNQPQHF
TGTGCCAGCAGTGCAGACAGGGGAGGCAATCAGCCCCAGCATTTT
>TRBV18|TRBJ1-4|TRBD1|.
CASSPTGWSEKLFF
TGTGCCAGCTCACCGACAGGGTGGAGTGAAAAACTGTTTTTT
>TRBV5-4|TRBJ1-5|.|.
CASSAGPNSNQPQHF
TGTGCCAGCAGCGCGGGACCTAATAGCAATCAGCCCCAGCATTTT
>TRBV7-3|TRBJ1-1|TRBD1|.
CASSSQTGTNTEAFF
TGTGCCAGCAGCTCACAGACAGGGACCAACACTGAAGCTTTCTTT
>TRBV5-6|TRBJ2-7|.|.
CASFSRDTVSYEQYF
TGTGCCAGCTTTTCGAGGGACACCGTCTCCTACGAGCAGTACTTC
>TRBV5-1|TRBJ2-2|.|.
CASSLAHLRFGGRLRGTGELFF
TGCGCCAGCAGCTTGGCCCACCTTAGGTTCGGGGGACGGTTACGGGGCACCGGGGAGCTGTTTTTT
>TRBV27|TRBJ2-5|.|.
CASWNRGRETQYF
TGTGCCAGCTGGAATCGAGGCCGAGAGACCCAGTACTTC
>TRBV7-2|TRBJ1-6|TRBD1|.
CASSQDRERPNSPLHF
TGTGCCAGCAGCCAGGACAGGGAACGCCCTAATTCACCCCTCCACTTT
>TRBV19|TRBJ2-1|TRBD2|.
CASTAQLAGFGNEQFF
TGTGCCAGTACCGCACAACTAGCGGGGTTCGGTAATGAGCAGTTCTTC
>TRBV29-1|TRBJ1-1|.|.
CSVVGQSRTEAFF
TGCAGCGTTGTCGGACAGAGTCGGACTGAAGCTTTCTTT